One sample yielded the 5 T cell receptor beta chains listed below, sequenced in a study of T-cell memory formation after mild COVID-19. TCRdb analysed the 5' RACE reads with MiXCR anew, one entry per CDR3 protein. The sample lists about 320,000 distinct CDR3 sequences; 13% to 15% were seen once. Sequenced sample: PBMCs or a T cell subset sorted from them (not recorded which). These receptors were obtained from a man younger than 35 who had mild COVID-19 (a few samples of this study predate the infection). Cell type and time point are not known.

The rearrangement uses TRBV7-2 and TRBJ2-7; 9 bases match TRBD2. V trimming: 5 bases; J trimming: 0 bases; junction bases outside the gene matches: 8. Germline-derived CDR1 and CDR2 are SGHTA and FQGNSA. This CDR3 comprises 16 residues. CDR3 bases: TGTGCCAGCAGCCTATCCAGCGGGGGGTCCTCCTACGAGCAGTACGTC. As protein: CASSLSSGGSSYEQYV.

CDR3 region: CASRYPSSGSYNEQFF. The CDR3 DNA reads as TGTGCCAGCAGATATCCCTCATCGGGCAGCTACAATGAGCAGTTCTTC. The chain is built from TRBV2 and TRBJ2-1, with no clear D. There are 16 residues in the CDR3. The V end lost 6 bases, the J end lost 3 bases, and 18 bases lay between the germline ends. Germline V lookup: CDR1 SNHLY, CDR2 FYNNEI.

The V gene is TRBV6-2 or TRBV6-3, the J gene TRBJ2-5; 7 positions agree with TRBD1. V shed 5 bases and J 2 bases; nucleotides not matched to a gene: 8. The V gene's germline CDR1 is MNHEY and CDR2 SVGEGT. There are 15 residues in the CDR3. The CDR3 nucleotides read TGTGCCAGCAGTGAATCCGGGACAGATCAAGAGACCCAGTACTTC. Encoded protein: CASSESGTDQETQYF.

The chain employs TRBV6-5 and TRBJ1-5; D is ambiguous. The CDR3 totals 14 residues. V was clipped by 2 bases and J by 5 bases, with 10 bases between them. The germline V gene has CDR1 MNHEY and CDR2 SVGAGI. CDR3 amino acids: CASSYRGSDQPQHF. The CDR3 nucleotides read TGTGCCAGCAGTTACCGGGGTTCGGATCAGCCCCAGCATTTT.

The rearrangement joins TRBV6-6 to TRBJ2-2, with 8 bases aligning to TRBD1. Germline V gene data show CDR1 as MNHNY and CDR2 as SVGAGI (reference sequence). This CDR3 has 14 amino acids. V was pared by 6 bases and J by 5 bases, with 5 bases of the junction left unmatched. This CDR3 is CASRTTGETGELFF. CDR3 sequence (DNA): TGTGCCAGCAGGACGACAGGGGAGACCGGGGAGCTGTTTTTT.